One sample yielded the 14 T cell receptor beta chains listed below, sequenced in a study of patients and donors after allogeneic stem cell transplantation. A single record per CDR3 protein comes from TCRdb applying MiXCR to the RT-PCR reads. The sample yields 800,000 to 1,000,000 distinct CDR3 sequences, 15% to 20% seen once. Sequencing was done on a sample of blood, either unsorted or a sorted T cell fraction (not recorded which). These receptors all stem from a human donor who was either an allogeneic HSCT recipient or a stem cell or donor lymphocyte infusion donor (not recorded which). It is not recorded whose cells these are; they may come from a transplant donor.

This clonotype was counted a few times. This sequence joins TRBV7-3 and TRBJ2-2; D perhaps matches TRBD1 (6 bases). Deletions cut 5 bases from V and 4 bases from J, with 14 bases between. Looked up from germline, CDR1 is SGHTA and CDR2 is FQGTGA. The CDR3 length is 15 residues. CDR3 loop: CASSAPGTSTGELFF. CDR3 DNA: TGTGCCAGCAGCGCACCCGGGACATCCACCGGGGAGCTGTTTTTT.

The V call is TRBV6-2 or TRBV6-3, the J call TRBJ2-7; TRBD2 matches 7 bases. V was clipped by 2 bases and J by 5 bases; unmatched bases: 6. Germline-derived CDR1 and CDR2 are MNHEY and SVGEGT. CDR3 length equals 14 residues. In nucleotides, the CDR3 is TGTGCCAGCAGTTACACCGGGAGGAGGCACGAGCAGTACTTC. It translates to CASSYTGRRHEQYF.

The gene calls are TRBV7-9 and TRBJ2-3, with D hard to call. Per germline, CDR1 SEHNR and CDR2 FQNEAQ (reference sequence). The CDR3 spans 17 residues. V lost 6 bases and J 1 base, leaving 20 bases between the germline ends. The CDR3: CASRPTPAPRGTDTQYF. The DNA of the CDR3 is TGTGCCAGCAGGCCCACCCCGGCCCCCAGAGGCACAGATACGCAGTATTTT. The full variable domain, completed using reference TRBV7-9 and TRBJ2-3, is DTGVSQNPRHKITKRGQNVTFRCDPISEHNRLYWYRQTLGQGPEFLTYFQNEAQLEKSRLLSDRFSAERPKGSFSTLEIQRTEQGDSAMYLCASRPTPAPRGTDTQYFGPGTRLTVL.

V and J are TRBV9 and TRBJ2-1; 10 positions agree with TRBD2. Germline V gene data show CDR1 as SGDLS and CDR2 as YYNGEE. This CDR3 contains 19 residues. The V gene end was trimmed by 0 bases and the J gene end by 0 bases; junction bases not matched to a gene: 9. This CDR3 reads CASSVDPTSGKASYNEQFF. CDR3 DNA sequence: TGTGCCAGCAGCGTAGACCCTACTAGCGGGAAGGCCTCCTACAATGAGCAGTTCTTC.

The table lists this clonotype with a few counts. CDR3 nucleotide sequence: TGTGCCACCAGCTCACCGGGACAGGGGACCGGTGAGCAGTTCTTC. Translation gives CATSSPGQGTGEQFF. The chain uses TRBV24-1 and TRBJ2-1, with 10 bases identical to TRBD1. The CDR3 sequence is 15 residues long. Germline lookup yields CDR1 KGHDR and CDR2 SFDVKD. V gave up 7 bases and J gave up 9 bases; unmatched junction bases: 11.

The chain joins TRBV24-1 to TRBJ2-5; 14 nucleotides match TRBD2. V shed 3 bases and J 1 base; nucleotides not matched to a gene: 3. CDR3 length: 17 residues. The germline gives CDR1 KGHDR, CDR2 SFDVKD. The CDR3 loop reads CATSDRTSGRFQETQYF. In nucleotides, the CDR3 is TGTGCCACCAGTGATCGGACTAGCGGGAGGTTCCAAGAGACCCAGTACTTC.

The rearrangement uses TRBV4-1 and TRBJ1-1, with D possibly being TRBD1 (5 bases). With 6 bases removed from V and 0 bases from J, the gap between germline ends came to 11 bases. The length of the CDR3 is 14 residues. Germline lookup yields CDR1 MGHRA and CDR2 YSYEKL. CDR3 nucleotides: TGCGCCAGCAGGGGAGACAGACTGAACACTGAAGCTTTCTTT. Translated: CASRGDRLNTEAFF.

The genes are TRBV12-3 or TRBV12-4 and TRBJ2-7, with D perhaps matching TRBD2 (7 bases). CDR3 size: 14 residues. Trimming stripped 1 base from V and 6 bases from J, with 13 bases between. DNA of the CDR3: TGTGCCAGCAGTTTAGGTGCGGGGGCGGTCGAGCAGTACTTC. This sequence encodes CASSLGAGAVEQYF.

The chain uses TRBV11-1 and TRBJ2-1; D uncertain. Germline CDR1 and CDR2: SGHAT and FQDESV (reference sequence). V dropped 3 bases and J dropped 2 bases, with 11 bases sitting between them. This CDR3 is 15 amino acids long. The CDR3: CASSLLGNTYNEQFF. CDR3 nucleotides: TGTGCCAGCAGCTTGCTGGGTAATACCTACAATGAGCAGTTCTTC.

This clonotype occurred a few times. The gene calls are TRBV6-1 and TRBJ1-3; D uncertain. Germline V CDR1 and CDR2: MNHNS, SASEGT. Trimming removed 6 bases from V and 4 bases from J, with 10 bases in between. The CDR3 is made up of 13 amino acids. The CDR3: CASSSPQGNTIYF. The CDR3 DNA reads TGTGCCAGCAGCTCCCCTCAAGGAAACACCATATATTTT.

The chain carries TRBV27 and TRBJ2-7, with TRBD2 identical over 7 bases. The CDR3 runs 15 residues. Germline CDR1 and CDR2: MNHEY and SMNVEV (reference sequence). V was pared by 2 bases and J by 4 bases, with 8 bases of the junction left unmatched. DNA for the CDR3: TGTGCCAGCAGTTTAGGGCGGGAGTTGGGTTACGAGCAGTACTTC. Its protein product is CASSLGRELGYEQYF.

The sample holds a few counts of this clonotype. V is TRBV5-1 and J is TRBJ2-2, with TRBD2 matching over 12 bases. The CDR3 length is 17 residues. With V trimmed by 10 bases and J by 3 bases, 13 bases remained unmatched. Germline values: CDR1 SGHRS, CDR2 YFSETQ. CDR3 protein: CARFLAGGPPDTGELFF. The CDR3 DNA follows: TGCGCCCGGTTCCTAGCGGGAGGGCCTCCGGACACCGGGGAGCTGTTTTTT.

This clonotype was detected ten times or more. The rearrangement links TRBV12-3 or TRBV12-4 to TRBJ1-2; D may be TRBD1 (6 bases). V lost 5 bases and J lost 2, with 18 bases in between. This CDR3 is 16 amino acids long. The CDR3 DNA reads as TGTGCCAGCAGTGAGGGTGCCCGGAGGGGGAACTATGGCTACACCTTC. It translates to CASSEGARRGNYGYTF.

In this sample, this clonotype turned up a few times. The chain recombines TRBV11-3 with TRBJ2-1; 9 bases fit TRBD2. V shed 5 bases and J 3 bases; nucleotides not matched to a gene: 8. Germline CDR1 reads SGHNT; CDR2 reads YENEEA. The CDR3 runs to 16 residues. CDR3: CASSPLVAGVYNEQFF. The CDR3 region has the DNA TGTGCCAGCAGCCCCCTCGTAGCGGGAGTCTACAATGAGCAGTTCTTC.